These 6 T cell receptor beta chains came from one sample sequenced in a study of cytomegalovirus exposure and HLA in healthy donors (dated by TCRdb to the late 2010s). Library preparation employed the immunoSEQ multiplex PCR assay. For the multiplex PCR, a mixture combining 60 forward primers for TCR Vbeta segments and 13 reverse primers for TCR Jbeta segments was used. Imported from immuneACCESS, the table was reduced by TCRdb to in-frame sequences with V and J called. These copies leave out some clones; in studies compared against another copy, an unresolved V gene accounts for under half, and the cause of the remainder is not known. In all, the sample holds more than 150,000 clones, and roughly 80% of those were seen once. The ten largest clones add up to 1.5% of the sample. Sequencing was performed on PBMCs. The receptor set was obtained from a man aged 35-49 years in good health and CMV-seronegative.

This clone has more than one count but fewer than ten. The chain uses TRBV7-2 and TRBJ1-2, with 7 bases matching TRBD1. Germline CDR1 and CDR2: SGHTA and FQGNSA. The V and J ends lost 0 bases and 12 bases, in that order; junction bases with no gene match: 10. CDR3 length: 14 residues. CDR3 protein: CASSLAGGEGINTF. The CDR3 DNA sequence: TGTGCCAGCAGCTTAGCAGGGGGCGAGGGAATTAACACCTTC.

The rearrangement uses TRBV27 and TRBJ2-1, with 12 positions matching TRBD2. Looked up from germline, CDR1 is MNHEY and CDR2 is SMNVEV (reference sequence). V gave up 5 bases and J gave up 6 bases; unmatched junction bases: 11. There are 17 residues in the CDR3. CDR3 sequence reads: CASSPLALAGGGNEQFF. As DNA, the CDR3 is TGTGCCAGCAGTCCCCTAGCCCTAGCGGGAGGGGGCAATGAGCAGTTCTTC.

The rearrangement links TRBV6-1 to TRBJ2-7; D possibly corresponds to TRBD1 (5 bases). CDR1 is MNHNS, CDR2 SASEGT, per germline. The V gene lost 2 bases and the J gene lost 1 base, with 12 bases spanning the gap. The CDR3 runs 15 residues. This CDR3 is CASSELQGYSYEQYF. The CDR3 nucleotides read TGTGCCAGCAGTGAACTCCAGGGTTATTCCTACGAGCAGTACTTC.

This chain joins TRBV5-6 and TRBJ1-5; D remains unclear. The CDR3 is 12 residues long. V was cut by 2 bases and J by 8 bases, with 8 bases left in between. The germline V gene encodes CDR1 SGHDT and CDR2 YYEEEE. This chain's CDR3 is CASSFRGKPQHF. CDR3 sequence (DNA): TGTGCCAGCAGCTTTCGGGGAAAGCCCCAGCATTTT.

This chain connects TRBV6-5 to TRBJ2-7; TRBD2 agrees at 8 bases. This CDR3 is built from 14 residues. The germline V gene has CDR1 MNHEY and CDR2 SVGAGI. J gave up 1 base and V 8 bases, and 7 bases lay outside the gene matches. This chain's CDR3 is CASLSGGLSYEQYF. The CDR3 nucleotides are TGTGCCAGCTTAAGCGGGGGCCTGTCCTACGAGCAGTACTTC.

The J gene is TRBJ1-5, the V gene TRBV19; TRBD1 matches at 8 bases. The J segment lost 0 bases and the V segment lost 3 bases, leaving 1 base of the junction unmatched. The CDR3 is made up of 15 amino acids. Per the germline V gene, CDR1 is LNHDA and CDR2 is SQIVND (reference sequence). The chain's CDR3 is CASSMQGASNQPQHF. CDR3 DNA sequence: TGTGCCAGTAGTATGCAGGGGGCTAGCAATCAGCCCCAGCATTTT. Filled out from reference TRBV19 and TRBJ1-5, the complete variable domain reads DGGITQSPKYLFRKEGQNVTLSCEQNLNHDAMYWYRQDPGQGLRLIYYSQIVNDFQKGDIAEGYSVSREKKESFPLTVTSAQKNPTAFYLCASSMQGASNQPQHFGDGTRLSIL.